Following are 14 T cell receptor beta chains from one sample sequenced in a study of blood T cell repertoires in COVID-19. This table comes from immunoSEQ multiplex PCR, and its TCRdb copy is limited to in-frame clones, with some not included. The sample holds around 150,000 clones; about 83% are singletons and the top ten take around 3.2%. Sequenced material: PBMCs or T cells enriched from blood (not recorded which). The source is a woman in her forties or fifties with acute COVID-19.

The chain has TRBV11-3 and TRBJ2-6, with 9 bases that match TRBD1. Germline V gene sequence: CDR1 SGHNT, CDR2 YENEEA. This CDR3 has 20 amino acids. V was pared by 1 base and J by 2 bases, with 12 bases of the junction left unmatched. The CDR3: CASSLGGFGQGSPGANVLTF. The CDR3 DNA sequence: TGTGCCAGCAGCTTAGGTGGTTTTGGACAGGGGTCCCCTGGGGCCAACGTCCTGACTTTC.

This clone was counted between two and nine times. The chain is built from TRBV15 and TRBJ2-4; 7 nucleotides agree with TRBD1. Germline V gene sequence: CDR1 LNHNV, CDR2 YYDKDF (reference sequence). V shed 6 bases and J 1 base; nucleotides not matched to a gene: 9. The CDR3 runs to 16 residues. The DNA of the CDR3 is TGTGCCACCAGTCCACAGGGGAGAGGGGCCAAAAACATTCAGTACTTC. This gives the protein CATSPQGRGAKNIQYF.

This chain joins TRBV6-5 and TRBJ2-7; 9 bases line up with TRBD2. Trimming at V came to 0 bases and at J to 3 bases, leaving 3 bases not matched to a gene. CDR3 length equals 15 residues. The germline gives CDR1 MNHEY, CDR2 SVGAGI. The CDR3 bases are TGTGCCAGCAGTTACTCGACTAGCGGAGTCTACGAGCAGTACTTC. This translates into CASSYSTSGVYEQYF.

J is TRBJ1-5 and V is TRBV10-1; TRBD1 is a possible D gene (6 bases). The V gene's germline CDR1 is WNHNN and CDR2 SYGVQD (reference sequence). The CDR3 runs to 15 residues. V was pared by 6 bases and J by 6 bases, with 18 bases between. The CDR3 coding sequence is TGCGCCAGCAGAAATTCTTCAGGGGCTACTCAGCCCCAGCATTTT. As protein: CASRNSSGATQPQHF.

The chain employs TRBV7-2 and TRBJ2-1, with 8 bases lining up with TRBD1. J gave up 5 bases and V 4 bases, and 13 bases lay outside the gene matches. The CDR3 runs 17 residues. Germline V gene sequence: CDR1 SGHTA, CDR2 FQGNSA. For the CDR3, the DNA is TGTGCCAGCAGCTATTCCCCCCGGGACAGGAACCACAATGAGCAGTTCTTC. Amino acids: CASSYSPRDRNHNEQFF.

The chain is built from TRBV11-3 and TRBJ2-3; no definite D call. The CDR3 totals 15 residues. Per germline, CDR1 SGHNT and CDR2 YENEEA. Trimming left V 3 bases short and J 0 bases short, with 10 bases between. This CDR3 reads CASSFRGASTDTQYF. CDR3 in DNA: TGTGCCAGCAGCTTTAGAGGAGCTAGCACAGATACGCAGTATTTT. Supplemented by reference TRBV11-3 and TRBJ2-3, the full variable domain reads EAGVVQSPRYKIIEKKQPVAFWCNPISGHNTLYWYLQNLGQGPELLIRYENEEAVDDSQLPKDRFSAERLKGVDSTLKIQPAELGDSAVYLCASSFRGASTDTQYFGPGTRLTVL.

This chain links TRBV6-1 with TRBJ1-2, with 8 nucleotides matching TRBD1. Germline lookup yields CDR1 MNHNS and CDR2 SASEGT. The CDR3 consists of 16 residues. V gave up 4 bases and J gave up 4 bases; unmatched junction bases: 11. CDR3 bases: TGTGCCAGCAGTGGTGGACAGGGCGTTCTTACCTATGGCTACACCTTC. As protein: CASSGGQGVLTYGYTF.

J is TRBJ2-2 and V is TRBV12-3 or TRBV12-4; D may be TRBD2 (5 bases). V lost 1 base and J lost 17, with 17 bases in between. The CDR3 length is 13 residues. The CDR3 loop reads CASSLEHGGPLFF. The CDR3 nucleotides read TGTGCCAGCAGTTTAGAACACGGAGGACCCCTCTTTTTT.

This clone was seen once. The CDR3 DNA sequence: TGTGCCAGTAGTATGGGGCCAGGGGGCTGGGGCACAGATACGCAGTATTTT. The encoded protein is CASSMGPGGWGTDTQYF. The J gene is TRBJ2-3, the V gene TRBV19; TRBD1 matches at 8 bases. The germline V gene has CDR1 LNHDA and CDR2 SQIVND (reference sequence). V lost 3 bases to trimming and J lost 1 base; unmatched junction nucleotides: 9. This CDR3 spans 17 amino acids. Looking up the rest from reference TRBV19 and TRBJ2-3 gives the full variable domain: DGGITQSPKYLFRKEGQNVTLSCEQNLNHDAMYWYRQDPGQGLRLIYYSQIVNDFQKGDIAEGYSVSREKKESFPLTVTSAQKNPTAFYLCASSMGPGGWGTDTQYFGPGTRLTVL.

The genes are TRBV6-4 and TRBJ2-1, with D perhaps matching TRBD2 (5 bases). This CDR3 is built from 13 residues. Germline V gene sequence: CDR1 MRHNA, CDR2 SNTAGT. Trimming left V 2 bases short and J 5 bases short, with 7 bases between. The CDR3 bases are TGTGCCAGCAGTGACAGAGGGAACAATGAGCAGTTCTTC. Translation gives CASSDRGNNEQFF.

This clone was detected only a few times. The chain uses TRBV7-2 and TRBJ1-3; weak D call: TRBD1 (5 bases). Germline CDR1 reads SGHTA; CDR2 reads FQGNSA. V dropped 2 bases and J dropped 1 base, with 12 bases sitting between them. The CDR3 contains 16 residues. This chain's CDR3 is CASSLRAGQSGNTIYF. As DNA, the CDR3 is TGTGCCAGCAGCTTAAGGGCGGGGCAATCTGGAAACACCATATATTTT.

The V and J genes are TRBV15 and TRBJ1-1, with 7 bases identical to TRBD1. This CDR3 region has 17 residues. Germline lookup yields CDR1 LNHNV and CDR2 YYDKDF (reference sequence). J gave up 3 bases and V 0 bases, and 10 bases lay outside the gene matches. In DNA form, the CDR3 reads TGTGCCACCAGCAGAGACCGCGACTCGACAGGGTACACTGAAGCTTTCTTT. It codes for CATSRDRDSTGYTEAFF.

The V call is TRBV5-6, the J call TRBJ1-5; 10 bases align to TRBD1. V was clipped by 4 bases and J by 2 bases; unmatched bases: 6. The CDR3 is made up of 16 amino acids. Germline assignment: CDR1 SGHDT and CDR2 YYEEEE. The CDR3 reads CASSQRDRGGNQPQHF. For the CDR3, the DNA is TGTGCCAGCAGCCAGCGGGACAGGGGCGGCAATCAGCCCCAGCATTTT.

The CDR3 nucleotides read TGCGCCAGCAGCACGGGAAGTATATCGGGGGGCAGTACCACCGGGGAGCTGTTTTTT. This sequence encodes CASSTGSISGGSTTGELFF. The chain has TRBV5-1 and TRBJ2-2; tentative D call: TRBD2 (7 bases). V lost 4 bases and J lost 4, with 26 bases in between. This CDR3 region has 19 residues. CDR1 is SGHRS, CDR2 YFSETQ, per germline.